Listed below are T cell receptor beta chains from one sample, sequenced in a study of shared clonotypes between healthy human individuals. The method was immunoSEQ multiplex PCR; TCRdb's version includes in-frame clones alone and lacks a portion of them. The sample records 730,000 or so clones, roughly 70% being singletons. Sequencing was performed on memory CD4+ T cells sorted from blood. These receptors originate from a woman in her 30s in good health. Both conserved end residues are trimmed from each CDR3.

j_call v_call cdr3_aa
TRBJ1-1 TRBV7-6 ASSLRRGAEAF
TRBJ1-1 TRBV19 ASSIGQNTEAF
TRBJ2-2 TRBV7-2 ASSLDRRTGELF
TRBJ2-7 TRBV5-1 ASSPGTSSEQY
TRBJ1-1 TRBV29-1 SATPRDGGEAF
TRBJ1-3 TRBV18 ASSGSSGKDRNTIY
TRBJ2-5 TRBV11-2 ASSLGHETQY
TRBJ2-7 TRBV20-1 SAGDYEQY
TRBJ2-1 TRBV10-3 AIMMPGESNNEQF
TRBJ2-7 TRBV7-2 ASSPSGARYEQY
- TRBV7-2 ASSLGIAYEQY
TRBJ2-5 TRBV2 ASSGSVDGTQY
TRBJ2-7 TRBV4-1 ASSQEGGSYEQY
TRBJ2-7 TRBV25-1 ASSEVRGPQGYYEQY
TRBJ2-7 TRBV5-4 ASSFTGTGDYEQY
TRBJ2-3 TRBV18 ASSPRTGGGTDTQY
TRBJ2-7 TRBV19 ASSTTSGRAEQY
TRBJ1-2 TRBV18 ASSRDRGDYGYT
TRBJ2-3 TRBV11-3 ASSEGVGTDTQY
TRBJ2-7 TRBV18 ASSPKRTASYEQY
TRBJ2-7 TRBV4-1 ASSLRTGTEQY
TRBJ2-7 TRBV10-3 AISPGLAGPSYEQY
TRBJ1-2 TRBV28 ASSWSGGHQGYT
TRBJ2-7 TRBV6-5 ASRRGPSSYEQY
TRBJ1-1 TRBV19 ASDDRRNTEAF
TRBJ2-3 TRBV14 ASSQVPGRKPDTQY
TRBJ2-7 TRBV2 ASREREAGYEQY
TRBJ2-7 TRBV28 ASSFPLAVGEQY
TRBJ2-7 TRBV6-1 ASRATGGLAGEQY
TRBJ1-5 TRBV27 ASRTGTNDQPQH
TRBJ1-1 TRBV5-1 ASSLGDRDFTEAF
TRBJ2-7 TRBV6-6 ASRERLVDNEQY
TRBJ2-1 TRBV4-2 ASSQESDGRSNEQF
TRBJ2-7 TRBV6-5 ASTKPTDPYEQY
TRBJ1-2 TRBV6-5 ASSYSQSYGYT
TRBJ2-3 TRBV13 ASSLLAGGYFDSTDTQY
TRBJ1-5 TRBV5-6 ASSPEEGIGQPQH
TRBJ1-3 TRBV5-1 ASSLGTGNGNTIY
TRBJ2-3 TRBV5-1 ASRRGITDTQY
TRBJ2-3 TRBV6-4 ASSARGGDTQY
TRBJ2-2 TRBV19 ASTPTSGRTNTGELF
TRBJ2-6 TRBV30 AEGANVLT
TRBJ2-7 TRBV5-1 ASSTLGTVTYEQY
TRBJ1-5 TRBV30 AWSRGKQGAGQPQH
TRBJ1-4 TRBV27 ASSQRHPRSNEKLF
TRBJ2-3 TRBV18 ASSRGLAGEADTQY
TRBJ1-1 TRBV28 ASSFILLTEAF
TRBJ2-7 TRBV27 ASSLSAGGPYEQY
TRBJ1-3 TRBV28 ASLTSGTGRDTIY
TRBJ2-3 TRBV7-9 ASSIGQGGESDTQY
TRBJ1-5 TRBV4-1 ASSLNGEVQPQH
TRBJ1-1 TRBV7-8 ASRSPGGPEAF
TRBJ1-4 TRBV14 ASSQGLGGGAHGEKLF
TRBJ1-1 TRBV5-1 ASSFQGSNTEAF
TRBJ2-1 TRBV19 ASNQNTGFLVNEQF
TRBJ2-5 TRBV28 ASSAFSKETQY
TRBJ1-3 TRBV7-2 ASSPQGRDRRGNTIY